Sequencing of this T cell receptor beta chain was carried out in a study of T cells after yellow fever vaccination. General study findings and limits: Contaminating bulk clonotypes could be abundant in FACS-sorted repertoires. Post-booster samples contained most primary-vaccination clones (approximately 96% CD4, less than 90% CD8). Clonotypes appearing in both CD4 and CD8 compartments existed, and their share was small.

Remarks on this clonotype: Its antigen is currently unknown.

By 5'RACE template switching, TCR cDNA was produced, with a universal primer site and UMIs added in the process. TCRdb reprocessed the 5' RACE reads with MiXCR, giving one entry per CDR3 protein. The table lists under 250,000 distinct CDR3 sequences, 6.5% to 8.5% of them singletons. V shed 5 bases and J shed 0 bases, with 8 bases lying between them. The CDR3 length is 14 residues. Germline V gives CDR1 LNHDA, CDR2 SQIVND (reference sequence). The clonotype comes from a young man who received the YFV17D yellow fever vaccine. The chain couples TRBV19 to TRBJ1-5; D is uncertain. The material was CD4+ T cells sorted from PBMCs, obtained 15 days after the yellow fever booster vaccination. In DNA, the CDR3 is TGTGCCAGTAGTGTATCAGATAGCAATCAGCCCCAGCATTTT. Translating gives CASSVSDSNQPQHF.